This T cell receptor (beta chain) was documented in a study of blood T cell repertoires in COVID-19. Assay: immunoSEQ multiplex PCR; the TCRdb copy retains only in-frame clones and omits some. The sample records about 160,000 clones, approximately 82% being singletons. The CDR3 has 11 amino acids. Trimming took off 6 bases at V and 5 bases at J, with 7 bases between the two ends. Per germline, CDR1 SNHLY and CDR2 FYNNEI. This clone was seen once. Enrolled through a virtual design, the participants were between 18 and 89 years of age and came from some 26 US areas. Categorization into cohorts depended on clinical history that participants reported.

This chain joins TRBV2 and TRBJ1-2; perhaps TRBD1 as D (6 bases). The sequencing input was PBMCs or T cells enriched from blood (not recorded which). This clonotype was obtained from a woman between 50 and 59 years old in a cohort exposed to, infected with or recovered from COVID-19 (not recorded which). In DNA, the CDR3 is TGTGCCAGCAGCAGGGGTTATGGCTACACCTTC. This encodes CASSRGYGYTF.